The rows below give T cell receptor beta chains drawn from one sample of a study of blood T cell repertoires in COVID-19. Assay: immunoSEQ multiplex PCR; the TCRdb copy retains only in-frame clones and omits some. The sample includes about 160,000 clones, around 84% of them seen just once. The sequenced sample consisted of peripheral blood. The receptor source for this set is a woman of 80 years or more with acute or convalescent COVID-19. Each CDR3 is given with its conserved first and last residue. The D gene is left open where the match is weak. Clone sizes are given selectively: once, few, many, or a class where the clone is expanded.

V	J	size	D	DNA	CDR3
TRBV2	TRBJ2-7	NA	TRBD1	TGTGCCAGCAGTCCGCCGGGACAGGGGACCAACGAGCAGTACTTC	CASSPPGQGTNEQYF
TRBV6-5	TRBJ2-7	NA	TRBD1	TGTGCCAGCACTCGTGGACAGGGGTCCTACGAGCAGTACTTC	CASTRGQGSYEQYF
TRBV15	TRBJ1-5	NA	NA	TGTGCCACCAGCAGAGGGGGACAAAGCAATCAGCCCCAGCATTTT	CATSRGGQSNQPQHF
TRBV7-2	TRBJ2-7	few	NA	TGTGCCAGCGGACAGAGCTCCTACGAGCAGTACTTC	CASGQSSYEQYF
TRBV4-1	TRBJ2-1	NA	NA	TGCGCCAGCAGCCAAGATTCGGGGGGCTTCTACAATGAGCAGTTCTTC	CASSQDSGGFYNEQFF
TRBV7-9	TRBJ1-6	NA	NA	TGTGCCAGCAAAGGCGGCTATAATTCACCCCTCCACTTT	CASKGGYNSPLHF
TRBV12-3/TRBV12-4	TRBJ2-7	NA	NA	TGTGCCAGCAGTGGGGACAGCGGGCCCGAGCAGTACTTC	CASSGDSGPEQYF
TRBV9	TRBJ1-2	NA	NA	TGTGCCCCACGGGGAAGGGTGGGTAACTATGGCTACACCTTC	CAPRGRVGNYGYTF
TRBV28	TRBJ2-1	few	TRBD2	TGTGCCAGCAGTTTGCCTTTAGCGGGAGGTTTTAATGAGCAGTTCTTC	CASSLPLAGGFNEQFF
TRBV29-1	TRBJ1-4	NA	TRBD1	TGCAGCGCAGGACAGGGAGGTGAAAAACTGTTTTTT	CSAGQGGEKLFF
TRBV7-8	TRBJ1-3	few	NA	TGTGCCAGCAGCTTACTTGGCAGGGGCGCCTCTGGAAACACCATATATTTT	CASSLLGRGASGNTIYF
TRBV3-1/TRBV3-2	TRBJ1-2	NA	NA	TGTGCCAGCAGCCAATTTTCGGCTAACTATGGCTACACCTTC	CASSQFSANYGYTF
TRBV7-6	TRBJ1-5	NA	TRBD1	TGTGCCAGCAGCTTAGGGACAGGGGAGGGACAGCCCCAGCATTTT	CASSLGTGEGQPQHF
TRBV28	TRBJ1-6	NA	NA	TGTGCCAGCAGTTTCACTCAGGGTTCCTATAATTCACCCCTCCACTTT	CASSFTQGSYNSPLHF
TRBV11-3	TRBJ1-6	NA	NA	TGTGCCAGCCTACTGGGGCAGGGCCATTCACCCCTCCACTTT	CASLLGQGHSPLHF
TRBV5-6	TRBJ2-1	NA	TRBD1	TGTGCCAGCAGCTCGGGACAGGGGGCCAGTGGGGTATACAATGAGCAGTTCTTC	CASSSGQGASGVYNEQFF
TRBV19	TRBJ2-5	NA	NA	TGTGCCAGTAGTGAGGGCAGCCTGGAGACCCAGTACTTC	CASSEGSLETQYF
TRBV19	TRBJ2-5	NA	TRBD1	TGTGCCAGTAGGAACAGGGGGCGCGAGACCCAGTACTTC	CASRNRGRETQYF
TRBV6-5	TRBJ1-5	NA	NA	TGTGCCAGCAGAGGACAGAATCAGCCCCAGCATTTT	CASRGQNQPQHF
TRBV20-1	TRBJ1-4	NA	NA	TGCAGTGCTAGTTTCCGACCGAGGAAAACTTTGTTTTTT	CSASFRPRKTLFF
TRBV29-1	TRBJ2-7	NA	TRBD1	TGCAGCGCACGACAGGGTTTGGGATACGAGCAGTACTTC	CSARQGLGYEQYF
TRBV19	TRBJ1-1	NA	NA	TGTGCCAGTAGTATCGGAGTTGGTGTGTGGCAGGGGATGGGTAGGGTGGACACTGAAGCTTTCTTT	CASSIGVGVWQGMGRVDTEAFF
TRBV28	TRBJ1-1	NA	TRBD1	TGTGCCGCACAGGGGACCACTGAAGCTTTCTTT	CAAQGTTEAFF
TRBV10-3	TRBJ2-4	NA	TRBD2	TGTGCCATCAGTGAGTCGATGTTACTAGCGCAGGGTATGGCCAAAAACATTCAGTACTTC	CAISESMLLAQGMAKNIQYF
TRBV20-1	TRBJ2-3	NA	NA	TGCAGTGCTAGTGGAGGCCGGGTTGGAGATACGCAGTATTTT	CSASGGRVGDTQYF
TRBV11-2	TRBJ1-4	NA	TRBD1	TGTGCCAGCAGCTTCGGCCAGGGGGTTGCTAATGAAAAACTGTTTTTT	CASSFGQGVANEKLFF
TRBV24-1	TRBJ2-7	NA	TRBD1	TGTGCCACCAGTGATTGGGGACAGGGGGCGTACGAGCAGTACTTC	CATSDWGQGAYEQYF
TRBV6-5	TRBJ1-6	NA	NA	TGTGCCAGCAGTTACTCCGGGTTATCGTCCAATTCACCCCTCCACTTT	CASSYSGLSSNSPLHF
TRBV18	TRBJ2-2	NA	NA	TGTGCCAGCTCACCTGTGACGGTCGGCCAGGGGAATACCGGGGAGCTGTTTTTT	CASSPVTVGQGNTGELFF
TRBV4-2	TRBJ2-7	NA	TRBD1	TGTGCCAGCAGCCATGGGACAGGGTCGGCCTACGAGCAGTACTTC	CASSHGTGSAYEQYF
TRBV6-2/TRBV6-3	TRBJ2-3	NA	NA	TGTGCCAGCAGTCGACACCGGGACATAGGTCAAGATACGCAGTATTTT	CASSRHRDIGQDTQYF
TRBV7-2	TRBJ2-7	few	TRBD2	TGTGCCAGCAGCTTAGCGCCTAGCGGGGGTATCGGTATTATGTCCGAGCAGTACTTC	CASSLAPSGGIGIMSEQYF
TRBV20-1	TRBJ2-4	NA	TRBD2	TGCAGTGCCAGTTCCGGGACTAGCGACAAAAACATTCAGTACTTC	CSASSGTSDKNIQYF
TRBV6-5	TRBJ1-5	once	NA	TGTGCCAGTCGTACAGGGTTTTTCAATCAGCCCCAGCATTTT	CASRTGFFNQPQHF
TRBV7-6	TRBJ1-6	NA	NA	TGTGCCAGCAGCCCCGAGGCCTCCTATAATTCACCCCTCCACTTT	CASSPEASYNSPLHF
TRBV28	TRBJ1-5	NA	TRBD1	TGTGCCAGCAGTTTTTGGTCGGCGACGCGGGACAGACTTTATAGCAATCAGCCCCAGCATTTT	CASSFWSATRDRLYSNQPQHF
TRBV29-1	TRBJ1-2	NA	TRBD1	TGCAGCTCCCGGACAGGGGACTATGGCTACACCTTC	CSSRTGDYGYTF
TRBV5-1	TRBJ2-3	NA	NA	TGCGCCAGCAGCTTGCAGGGGCGTCTAGATACGCAGTATTTT	CASSLQGRLDTQYF
TRBV19	TRBJ2-7	NA	TRBD1	TGTGCCAGTAGTAGGACAGGGACCTACGAGCAGTACTTC	CASSRTGTYEQYF
TRBV12-3/TRBV12-4	TRBJ1-1	NA	NA	TGTGCCAGCATCCGAACGGGGAACACTGAAGCTTTCTTT	CASIRTGNTEAFF
TRBV15	TRBJ2-3	NA	TRBD2	TGTGCCACCAGCAGTACTAGCGGGAGTGTGCGCACAGATACGCAGTATTTT	CATSSTSGSVRTDTQYF
TRBV6-5	TRBJ1-1	once	NA	TGTGCCAGCAGTTACTCGGCGGGGAGGACTGAAGCTTTCTTT	CASSYSAGRTEAFF
TRBV30	TRBJ2-5	NA	TRBD2	TGTGCCTGGAGTACTAGCGGCAAGACCCAGTACTTC	CAWSTSGKTQYF
TRBV3-1/TRBV3-2	TRBJ1-2	NA	TRBD1	TGTGCCAGCAGCCAAGGCAGGGGGAATGGCTACACCTTC	CASSQGRGNGYTF
TRBV20-1	TRBJ2-3	NA	TRBD2	TGCAGTGCTAGTAGGGGAGCGGGGGGGCCCACAGATACGCAGTATTTT	CSASRGAGGPTDTQYF
TRBV27	TRBJ1-2	NA	NA	TGTGCCAGCAGCCCCGGTGGGAGGGAGTATGGCTACACCTTC	CASSPGGREYGYTF
TRBV7-2	TRBJ2-7	NA	NA	TGTGCCAGCAGCTTAGTTGGGCGGGGCTCCTACGAGCAGTACTTC	CASSLVGRGSYEQYF
TRBV24-1	TRBJ1-4	NA	NA	TGTGCCACCAGTGATGGAGGAGCAACTAATGAAAAACTGTTTTTT	CATSDGGATNEKLFF
TRBV7-9	TRBJ2-7	once	TRBD1	TGTGCCAGCAGCTACAGGAGGACAGGGTCCTACGAGCAGTACTTC	CASSYRRTGSYEQYF
TRBV6-5	TRBJ2-7	few	TRBD1	TGTGCCAGCAGCGTCGGGACAGCTTTTTTATACGAGCAGTACTTC	CASSVGTAFLYEQYF
TRBV11-2	TRBJ2-5	NA	NA	TGTGCCAGCACAAGGGACTTAACTATAGAGACCCAGTACTTC	CASTRDLTIETQYF
TRBV4-2	TRBJ2-2	NA	TRBD2	TGTGCCAGCAGCGCCACCGTTGTAGCGGGGGGATCGACCGGGGAGCTGTTTTTT	CASSATVVAGGSTGELFF
TRBV7-2	TRBJ1-2	NA	NA	TGTGCCAGCAGCCCGGGAGGTGGGTTCAACTATGGCTACACCTTC	CASSPGGGFNYGYTF
TRBV9	TRBJ2-5	NA	NA	TGTGCCAGCAGCGTAGAGAGGGATGAGACCCAGTACTTC	CASSVERDETQYF
TRBV30	TRBJ1-5	NA	NA	TGTGCCTGGAGTGTCCAACCTGGCCAGCCCCAGCATTTT	CAWSVQPGQPQHF
TRBV4-1	TRBJ1-1	NA	NA	TGCGCCAGCAGCCTAGCGAGGACAGCATGGAACACTGAAGCTTTCTTT	CASSLARTAWNTEAFF
TRBV28	TRBJ1-1	NA	NA	TGTGCCAGCAGTTTAAGTGGGCAGAACACTGAAGCTTTCTTT	CASSLSGQNTEAFF
TRBV27	TRBJ1-1	NA	NA	TGTGCCAGCAGCCCTAGGAATATGGGGAGGGGAGAAGCTTTCTTT	CASSPRNMGRGEAFF